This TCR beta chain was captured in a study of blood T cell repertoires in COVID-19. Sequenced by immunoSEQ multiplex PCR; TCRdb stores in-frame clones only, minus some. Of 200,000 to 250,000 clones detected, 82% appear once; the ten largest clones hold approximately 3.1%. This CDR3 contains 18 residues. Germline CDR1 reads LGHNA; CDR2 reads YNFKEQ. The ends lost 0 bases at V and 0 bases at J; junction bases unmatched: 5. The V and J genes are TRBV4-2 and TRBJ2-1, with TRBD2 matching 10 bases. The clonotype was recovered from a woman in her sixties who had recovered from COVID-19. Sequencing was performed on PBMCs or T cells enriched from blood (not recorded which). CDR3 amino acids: CASSQESSGSASYNEQFF. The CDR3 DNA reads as TGTGCCAGCAGCCAAGAATCTAGCGGGAGCGCCTCCTACAATGAGCAGTTCTTC.